The subject of this entry is one T cell receptor (beta chain). V was clipped by 5 bases and J by 2 bases, with 13 bases between them. Germline CDR1 and CDR2: MNHEY and SMNVEV (reference sequence). The CDR3 is 15 residues long. The donors, all of them Caucasian adults, lived in Nashville, Tennessee. TCRdb's copy holds only in-frame clones and misses some; the assay was immunoSEQ multiplex PCR. The sample has about 730,000 clones, roughly 72% seen once; the top ten hold more than 1.5%. This entry comes from a study of shared clonotypes between healthy human individuals. The overall study: The cohort had two women and three men, ages 18 to 49. Per-donor plates numbered three CD4 naive, three CD4 memory, two CD8 naive and one CD8 memory.

This chain uses TRBV27 with TRBJ1-5, with D perhaps matching TRBD1 (5 bases). The sample was memory CD4+ T cells sorted from blood. Subset of the sample: CD45RA-negative fraction. This clonotype was obtained from a woman aged 30 to 39 in good health. The CDR3 DNA is TGTGCCAGCAGTCCCGCCTTAGGGGGCAATCAGCCCCAGCATTTT. Its translation is CASSPALGGNQPQHF.